The TCR beta chain described here comes from a study of spatial heterogeneity in lung cancer. Whole-study findings and limits: Expanded intratumoral alpha and beta TCR counts tracked tumor mutation counts.

Looked up from germline, CDR1 is SGHVS and CDR2 is FQNEAQ. The CDR3 spans 14 residues. V was pared by 3 bases and J by 4 bases, with 9 bases between. This clonotype was counted ten times or more. The antigen remains undetermined. Via MiXCR, TCRdb re-called the 5' RACE reads, giving one row per CDR3 protein. The sample shows roughly 11,000 distinct CDR3 sequences, just over 14% of them seen only once. Time point described: sample taken at primary tumor resection. The genes are TRBV7-8 and TRBJ2-2; the D is unclear. The sequence was collected from a male donor with early-stage non-small cell lung cancer. The starting material was lung tumor tissue, obtained at surgery. The CDR3 loop is CASSFLTITGELFF. Written as DNA, the CDR3 is TGTGCCAGCAGCTTCCTCACAATCACCGGGGAGCTGTTTTTT.